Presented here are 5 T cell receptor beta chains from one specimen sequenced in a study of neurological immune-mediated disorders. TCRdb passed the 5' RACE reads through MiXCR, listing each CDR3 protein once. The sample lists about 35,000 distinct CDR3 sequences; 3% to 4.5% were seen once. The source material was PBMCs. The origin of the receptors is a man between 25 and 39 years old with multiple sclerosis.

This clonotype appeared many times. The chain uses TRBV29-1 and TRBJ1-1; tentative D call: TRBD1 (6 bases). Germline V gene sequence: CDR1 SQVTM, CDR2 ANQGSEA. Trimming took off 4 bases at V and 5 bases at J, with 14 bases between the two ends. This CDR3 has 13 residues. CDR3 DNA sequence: TGCAGCGTTGTAGAGGTAAGGGGGACTGAAGCTTTCTTT. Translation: CSVVEVRGTEAFF.

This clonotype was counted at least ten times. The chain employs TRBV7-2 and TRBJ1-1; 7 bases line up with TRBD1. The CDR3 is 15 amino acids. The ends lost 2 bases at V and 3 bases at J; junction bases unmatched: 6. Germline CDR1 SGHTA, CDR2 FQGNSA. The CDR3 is CASSLRITGDTEAFF. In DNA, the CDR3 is TGTGCCAGCAGCTTAAGGATAACAGGGGACACTGAAGCTTTCTTT.

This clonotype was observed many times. DNA for the CDR3: TGTGCCAGCAGTCCGTGGTTAGGCTCCAATCAGCCCCAGCATTTT. It encodes CASSPWLGSNQPQHF. The rearrangement joins TRBV12-3 or TRBV12-4 to TRBJ1-5; D uncertain. V gave up 5 bases and J gave up 3 bases, with 14 bases separating them. CDR3 length: 15 residues.

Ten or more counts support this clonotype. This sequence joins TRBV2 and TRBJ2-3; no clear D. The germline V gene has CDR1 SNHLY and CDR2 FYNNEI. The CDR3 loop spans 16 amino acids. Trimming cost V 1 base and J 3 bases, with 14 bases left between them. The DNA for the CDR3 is TGTGCCAGCAGTGAAGGTCTCGCCGGTGAGACAGATACGCAGTATTTT. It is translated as CASSEGLAGETDTQYF.

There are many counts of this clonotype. Here the CDR3 DNA reads TGCAGTGCTAACCGGGATCCTCCCTATGGCTACACCTTC. Translation gives CSANRDPPYGYTF. This chain links TRBV20-1 with TRBJ1-2, with D unresolved. Trimming stripped 4 bases from V and 4 bases from J, with 13 bases between. Germline V gene data show CDR1 as DFQATT and CDR2 as SNEGSKA (reference sequence). The length of the CDR3 is 13 residues.